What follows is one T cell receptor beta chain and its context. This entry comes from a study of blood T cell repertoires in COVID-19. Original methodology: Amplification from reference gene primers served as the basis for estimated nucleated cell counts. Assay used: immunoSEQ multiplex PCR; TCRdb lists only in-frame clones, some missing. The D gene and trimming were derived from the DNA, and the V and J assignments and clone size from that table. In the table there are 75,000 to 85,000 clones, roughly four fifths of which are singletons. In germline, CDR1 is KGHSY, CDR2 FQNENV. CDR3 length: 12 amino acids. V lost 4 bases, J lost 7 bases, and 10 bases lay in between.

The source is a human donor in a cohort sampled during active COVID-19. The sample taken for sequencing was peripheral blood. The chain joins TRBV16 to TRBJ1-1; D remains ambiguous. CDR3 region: CASSPRHIEAFF. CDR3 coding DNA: TGTGCCAGCAGCCCAAGACATATTGAAGCTTTCTTT.